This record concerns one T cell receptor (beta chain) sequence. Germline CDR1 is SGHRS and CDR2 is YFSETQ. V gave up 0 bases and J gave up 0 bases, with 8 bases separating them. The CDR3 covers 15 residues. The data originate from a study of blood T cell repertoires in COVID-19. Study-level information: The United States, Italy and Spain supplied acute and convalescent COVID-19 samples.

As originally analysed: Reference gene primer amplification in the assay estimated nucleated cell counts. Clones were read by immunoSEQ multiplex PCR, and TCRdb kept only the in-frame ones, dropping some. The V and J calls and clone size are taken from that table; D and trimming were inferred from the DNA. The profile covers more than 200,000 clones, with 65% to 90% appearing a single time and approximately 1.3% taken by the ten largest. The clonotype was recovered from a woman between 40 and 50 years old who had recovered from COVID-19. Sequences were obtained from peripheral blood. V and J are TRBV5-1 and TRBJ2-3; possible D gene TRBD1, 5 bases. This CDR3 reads CASSLGGGSTDTQYF. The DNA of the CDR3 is TGCGCCAGCAGCTTGGGGGGCGGTAGCACAGATACGCAGTATTTT.